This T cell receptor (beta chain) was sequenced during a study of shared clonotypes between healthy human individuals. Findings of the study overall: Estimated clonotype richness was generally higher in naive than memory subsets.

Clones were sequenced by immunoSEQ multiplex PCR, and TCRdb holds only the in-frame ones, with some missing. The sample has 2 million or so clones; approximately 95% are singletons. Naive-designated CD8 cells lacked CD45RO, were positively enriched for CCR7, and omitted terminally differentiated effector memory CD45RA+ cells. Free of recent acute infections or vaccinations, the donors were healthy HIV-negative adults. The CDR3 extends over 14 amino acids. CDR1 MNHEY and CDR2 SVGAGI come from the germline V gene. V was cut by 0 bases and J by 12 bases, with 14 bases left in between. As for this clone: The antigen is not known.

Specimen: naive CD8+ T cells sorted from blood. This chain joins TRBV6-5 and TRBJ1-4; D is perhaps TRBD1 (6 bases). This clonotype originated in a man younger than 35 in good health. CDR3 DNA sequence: TGTGCCAGCAGTTACTCGATGACCTCAGGGGAACTGTTTTTT. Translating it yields CASSYSMTSGELFF.